A single sample gave rise to the 3 T cell receptor beta chains below, sequenced in a study of early T cells in non-severe SARS-CoV-2 infection. TCRdb reprocessed the 5' RACE reads with MiXCR, giving one entry per CDR3 protein. Of about 60,000 distinct CDR3 sequences listed, less than 20% are singletons. The input for sequencing was whole blood, taken at baseline. All receptors come from an adult who was a healthcare worker with PCR-confirmed SARS-CoV-2 infection or an uninfected control (not recorded which).

Only a few counts were recorded for this clonotype. The rearrangement links TRBV6-5 to TRBJ2-1; TRBD2 is a possible D gene (6 bases). The germline V gene encodes CDR1 MNHEY and CDR2 SVGAGI. The V end lost 4 bases, the J end lost 8 bases, and 21 bases lay between the germline ends. The CDR3 sequence is 16 residues long. The chain's CDR3 is CASSFLRLTGADEQFF. Here the CDR3 DNA reads TGTGCCAGCAGTTTCTTACGACTAACGGGAGCTGATGAGCAGTTCTTC.

This clonotype was counted once. The chain has TRBV29-1 and TRBJ2-3; D is possibly TRBD1 (6 bases). Germline lookup yields CDR1 SQVTM and CDR2 ANQGSEA. V was cut by 8 bases and J by 0 bases, with 9 bases left in between. This CDR3 region has 12 residues. The CDR3 bases are TGCAGCACGGACAGAAGCACAGATACGCAGTATTTT. Its protein is CSTDRSTDTQYF.

This clonotype showed up just a few times. The chain joins TRBV14 to TRBJ2-7, with D unclear. V shed 0 bases and J shed 4 bases, with 7 bases lying between them. Germline V gives CDR1 SGHDN, CDR2 FVKESK. This CDR3 is built from 13 residues. The CDR3 reads CASSQDLGYEQYF. The CDR3 region has the DNA TGTGCCAGCAGCCAAGATTTGGGATACGAGCAGTACTTC. The variable domain in full, completed from reference TRBV14 and TRBJ2-7, reads EAGVTQFPSHSVIEKGQTVTLRCDPISGHDNLYWYRRVMGKEIKFLLHFVKESKQDESGMPNNRFLAERTGGTYSTLKVQPAELEDSGVYFCASSQDLGYEQYFGPGTRLTVT.